A selection of T cell receptor beta chains follows, all from one sample in a study of OX40 agonist ivuxolimab in advanced cancers. Sequencing used immunoSEQ multiplex PCR; TCRdb keeps in-frame clones, though not all of them. This table has about 12,000 clones, around 76% appearing once. The sequenced sample was CD4+ or CD8+ T cells sorted from blood, obtained in a trial of the OX40 agonist ivuxolimab. All receptors come from an adult with an advanced solid tumor such as melanoma, head and neck, liver or kidney cancer. Each CDR3 is given with its conserved first and last residue. The order of the fields is J gene, V gene, clone size, D gene, CDR3 DNA, CDR3 protein. The D gene is left open where the match is weak. Not all rows give a size; the values are once, few, many and, for expanded clones, a class.

j_call: TRBJ1-2
v_call: TRBV11-2
clone_size: -
d_call: -
cdr3_nt: TGTGCCAGCAGCGTAGTTGGGGGGATTCCCTATGGCTACACCTTC
cdr3_aa: CASSVVGGIPYGYTF

j_call: TRBJ1-5
v_call: TRBV28
clone_size: -
d_call: TRBD1
cdr3_nt: TGTGCCAGCAGTTCGGGACAGGGCCATCAGCCCCAGCATTTT
cdr3_aa: CASSSGQGHQPQHF

j_call: TRBJ1-5
v_call: TRBV30
clone_size: -
d_call: TRBD1
cdr3_nt: TGTGCCTGGAGGGAGGGGGCAGGGGGTTATCAGCCCCAGCATTTT
cdr3_aa: CAWREGAGGYQPQHF

j_call: TRBJ2-7
v_call: TRBV29-1
clone_size: -
d_call: -
cdr3_nt: TGCAGCGTCCTGGGGCAGCTACGATCCTACGAGCAGTACTTC
cdr3_aa: CSVLGQLRSYEQYF

j_call: TRBJ2-3
v_call: TRBV5-1
clone_size: once
d_call: -
cdr3_nt: TGCGCCAGCAGCGCGGGACCGCGAAGATCAGATACGCAGTATTTT
cdr3_aa: CASSAGPRRSDTQYF

j_call: TRBJ2-7
v_call: TRBV28
clone_size: -
d_call: -
cdr3_nt: TGTGCCAGCAGTCTTCAGCAGTCCCACGAGCAGTACTTC
cdr3_aa: CASSLQQSHEQYF

j_call: TRBJ1-6
v_call: TRBV7-8
clone_size: -
d_call: -
cdr3_nt: TGTGCCAGCAGCTTAGAGGGACCGCCTAATTCACCCCTCCACTTT
cdr3_aa: CASSLEGPPNSPLHF

j_call: TRBJ2-5
v_call: TRBV13
clone_size: -
d_call: TRBD2
cdr3_nt: TGTGCCAGCAGCTTAGGGACTAGCGGGTTGCAAGAGACCCAGTACTTC
cdr3_aa: CASSLGTSGLQETQYF

j_call: TRBJ1-3
v_call: TRBV4-2
clone_size: -
d_call: -
cdr3_nt: TGTGCCAGCAGCCAAGATCTCCAGGTTCCTGGAAACACCATATATTTT
cdr3_aa: CASSQDLQVPGNTIYF

j_call: TRBJ1-5
v_call: TRBV6-5
clone_size: -
d_call: TRBD1
cdr3_nt: TGTGCCAGCAGATCAACAGGGGGGAATCAGCCCCAGCATTTT
cdr3_aa: CASRSTGGNQPQHF

j_call: TRBJ2-2
v_call: TRBV27
clone_size: -
d_call: -
cdr3_nt: TGTGCCAGCAGTTTATCCGGCAGGGGTCGCGCCGGGGAGCTGTTTTTT
cdr3_aa: CASSLSGRGRAGELFF

j_call: TRBJ1-1
v_call: TRBV25-1
clone_size: -
d_call: TRBD1
cdr3_nt: TGTGCCAGCAGTCTGTCAGGGGGTAGTACTGAAGCTTTCTTT
cdr3_aa: CASSLSGGSTEAFF

j_call: TRBJ2-7
v_call: TRBV5-3
clone_size: -
d_call: TRBD1
cdr3_nt: TGTGCCAGCAGCCCCCCGGACAGGGGGCTTTACGAGCAGTACTTC
cdr3_aa: CASSPPDRGLYEQYF

j_call: TRBJ2-7
v_call: TRBV6-1
clone_size: few
d_call: -
cdr3_nt: TGTGCCAGCAGAATTAGCTACGAGCAGTACTTC
cdr3_aa: CASRISYEQYF

j_call: TRBJ2-7
v_call: TRBV6-1
clone_size: -
d_call: TRBD2
cdr3_nt: TGTGCCAGCAGAGGTACTAGCGGGGCTACCTACGAGCAGTACTTC
cdr3_aa: CASRGTSGATYEQYF

j_call: TRBJ2-3
v_call: TRBV27
clone_size: -
d_call: -
cdr3_nt: TGTGCCAGCAGTTTAAGCCCACGGGGGTCAAGCACAGATACGCAGTATTTT
cdr3_aa: CASSLSPRGSSTDTQYF

j_call: TRBJ2-7
v_call: TRBV21-1
clone_size: medium-sized
d_call: -
cdr3_nt: TGTGCCAGCAGCGCGACTAGCTACGAGCAGTACTTC
cdr3_aa: CASSATSYEQYF

j_call: TRBJ2-2
v_call: TRBV4-1
clone_size: -
d_call: -
cdr3_nt: TGCGCCAGCAGCCAACTACGGAACACCGGGGAGCTGTTTTTT
cdr3_aa: CASSQLRNTGELFF

j_call: TRBJ2-7
v_call: TRBV27
clone_size: -
d_call: -
cdr3_nt: TGTGCCACCAGGTGGTCGCAGGGTGACGAGCAGTACTTC
cdr3_aa: CATRWSQGDEQYF

j_call: TRBJ2-1
v_call: TRBV4-3
clone_size: few
d_call: TRBD1
cdr3_nt: TGCGCCAGCAGCATTTCCGGGACAGCCGTAGGGGATGAGCAGTTCTTC
cdr3_aa: CASSISGTAVGDEQFF

j_call: TRBJ2-1
v_call: TRBV9
clone_size: -
d_call: TRBD2
cdr3_nt: TGTGCCAGCAGCGCCGGGACTAGCTGGCATGAGCAGTTCTTC
cdr3_aa: CASSAGTSWHEQFF

j_call: TRBJ2-2
v_call: TRBV11-2
clone_size: -
d_call: -
cdr3_nt: TGTGCCAGCAGCTTAGAGGTTGGCCAGATCACCGGGGAGCTGTTTTTT
cdr3_aa: CASSLEVGQITGELFF

j_call: TRBJ1-5
v_call: TRBV23-1
clone_size: large
d_call: -
cdr3_nt: TGCGCCAGCAGCCCGACAGCCACGCCGGGTCAGCCCCAGCATTTT
cdr3_aa: CASSPTATPGQPQHF

j_call: TRBJ2-2
v_call: TRBV18
clone_size: -
d_call: -
cdr3_nt: TGTGCCAGCTCACAGGGGAACACCGGGGAGCTGTTTTTT
cdr3_aa: CASSQGNTGELFF

j_call: TRBJ2-7
v_call: TRBV7-9
clone_size: -
d_call: TRBD2
cdr3_nt: TGTGCCAGCAGCTTACCTGCTAGCGGATCCTACGAGCAGTACTTC
cdr3_aa: CASSLPASGSYEQYF

j_call: TRBJ2-1
v_call: TRBV10-2
clone_size: -
d_call: TRBD2
cdr3_nt: TGCGCCAGCAGTGAGTCGACTCCGGGAGGGCACGGTGAGCAGTTCTTC
cdr3_aa: CASSESTPGGHGEQFF

j_call: TRBJ1-4
v_call: TRBV4-1
clone_size: -
d_call: TRBD1
cdr3_nt: TGCGCCAGCAGACCCCGGACAGGGGGGGAAAAACTGTTTTTT
cdr3_aa: CASRPRTGGEKLFF

j_call: TRBJ2-7
v_call: TRBV27
clone_size: -
d_call: TRBD1
cdr3_nt: TGTGCCAGCAGTTGGTCCACAGGGGATGAGGCCTACGAGCAGTACTTC
cdr3_aa: CASSWSTGDEAYEQYF

j_call: TRBJ1-3
v_call: TRBV27
clone_size: -
d_call: -
cdr3_nt: TGTGCCAGCAGTCCCGTGTTCTCTGGAAACACCATATATTTT
cdr3_aa: CASSPVFSGNTIYF

j_call: TRBJ2-1
v_call: TRBV2
clone_size: -
d_call: TRBD1
cdr3_nt: TGTGCCAGCAGTCCAGGACAGGGAAAGAGAGATGAGCAGTTCTTC
cdr3_aa: CASSPGQGKRDEQFF

j_call: TRBJ2-1
v_call: TRBV5-6
clone_size: -
d_call: TRBD2
cdr3_nt: TGTGCCAGCAGCTTGGGGACTAGCTACAATGAGCAGTTCTTC
cdr3_aa: CASSLGTSYNEQFF